Sequencing of this T cell receptor beta chain was carried out in a study of early T cells in non-severe SARS-CoV-2 infection. Whole-study findings and limits: VDJdb-based annotation leaned toward anti-spike CD8 responses and missed private and CD4 specificities.

Attached unique molecular identifiers marked individual cDNA molecules. TCRdb independently ran MiXCR on the 5' RACE reads; one entry per CDR3 protein. The sample holds roughly 35,000 distinct CDR3 sequences, approximately 6.9% seen once. The V end was cut by 2 bases, the J end by 1 base, with 5 bases between. Germline V lookup: CDR1 SQVTM, CDR2 ANQGSEA. The CDR3 runs to 12 residues. The sample holds many counts of this clonotype. Its antigen is not identified. This clonotype originated in an adult who was a healthcare worker with PCR-confirmed SARS-CoV-2 infection or an uninfected control (not recorded which). Sequencing used whole blood. The V gene is TRBV29-1, the J gene TRBJ2-5; the D is unclear. The CDR3 loop is CSVERSQETQYF. The CDR3 bases are TGCAGCGTTGAAAGGTCCCAAGAGACCCAGTACTTC.